Listed here are 3 T cell receptor beta chains from one sample, sequenced in a study of T cell repertoires in cytomegalovirus infection (dated by TCRdb to the late 2010s). Sequencing used an Illumina HiSeq 1500. TCRdb redid the processing of the public reads, applying fastp at Q25 and MiXCR, and retained in-frame beta chains. Identical CDR3 proteins give one entry, which carries the most common genes and DNA. Across this sample there are about 180,000 distinct CDR3 sequences, with 17% seen only once. Around 27% of the sample is held by the ten biggest clonotypes. The sample comprised CD8+ T cells from PBMCs. The source of these receptors is a human donor in good health (CMV status not recorded). Some clones in this sample may be carry-over from other donors' samples.

This clonotype was recorded a few times. The chain combines TRBV28 with TRBJ2-7; D tentatively reads TRBD1 or TRBD2 (5 bases each). Germline CDR1 reads MDHEN; CDR2 reads SYDVKM. The CDR3 sequence is 15 residues long. V was trimmed by 4 bases and J by 2 bases, leaving 15 bases between them. CDR3: CASSYRGPGAYEQYF. The DNA of the CDR3 is TGTGCCAGCAGTTATCGGGGCCCTGGGGCCTACGAGCAGTACTTC.

At least ten counts were recorded for this clonotype. The V and J genes are TRBV6-5 and TRBJ2-3; 8 bases align to TRBD1. V was pared by 5 bases and J by 4 bases, with 8 bases of the junction left unmatched. Germline CDR1 is MNHEY and CDR2 is SVGAGI. This CDR3 region has 15 residues. Here the CDR3 DNA reads TGTGCCAGCAGTCCCTCAGGGGGCGCGGCAGATACGCAGTATTTT. Residues: CASSPSGGAADTQYF.

This clonotype has at least ten counts. The chain carries TRBV7-9 and TRBJ2-7, with D maybe TRBD2 (5 bases). Between the trimmed V and J ends, which lost 5 bases and 2 bases, there was a span of 13 bases. Per germline, CDR1 SEHNR and CDR2 FQNEAQ (reference sequence). The CDR3 has 14 amino acids. CDR3 bases: TGTGCCAGCAGCCCCGACTACGGGGCCTACGAGCAGTACTTC. As protein: CASSPDYGAYEQYF.